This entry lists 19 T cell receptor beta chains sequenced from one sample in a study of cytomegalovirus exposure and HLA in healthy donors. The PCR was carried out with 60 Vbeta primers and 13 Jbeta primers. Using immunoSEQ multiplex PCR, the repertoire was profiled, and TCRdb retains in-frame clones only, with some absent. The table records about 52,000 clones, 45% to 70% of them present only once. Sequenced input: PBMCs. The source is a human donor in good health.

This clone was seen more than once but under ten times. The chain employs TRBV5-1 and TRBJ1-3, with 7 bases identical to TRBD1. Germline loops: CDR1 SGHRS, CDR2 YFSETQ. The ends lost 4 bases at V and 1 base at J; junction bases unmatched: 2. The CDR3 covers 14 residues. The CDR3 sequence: CASSPTGSGNTIYF. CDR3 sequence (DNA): TGCGCCAGCAGCCCGACAGGGTCTGGAAACACCATATATTTT.

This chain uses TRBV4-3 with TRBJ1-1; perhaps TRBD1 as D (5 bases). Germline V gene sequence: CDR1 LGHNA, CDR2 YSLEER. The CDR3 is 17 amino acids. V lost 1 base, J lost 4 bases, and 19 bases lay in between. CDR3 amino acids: CASSQGGGRAGSTEAFF. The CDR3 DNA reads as TGCGCCAGCAGCCAAGGCGGGGGAAGAGCGGGATCCACTGAAGCTTTCTTT.

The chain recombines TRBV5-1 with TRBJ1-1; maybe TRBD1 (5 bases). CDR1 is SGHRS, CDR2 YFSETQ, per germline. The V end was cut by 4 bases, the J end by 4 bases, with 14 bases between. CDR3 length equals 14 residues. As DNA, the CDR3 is TGCGCCAGCAGCGCCACAGGAGAATCCACTGAAGCTTTCTTT. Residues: CASSATGESTEAFF.

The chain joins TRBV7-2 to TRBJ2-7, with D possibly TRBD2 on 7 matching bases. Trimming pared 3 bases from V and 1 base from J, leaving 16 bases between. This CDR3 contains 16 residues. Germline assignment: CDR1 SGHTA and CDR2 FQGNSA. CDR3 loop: CASSLGWGGGSYEQYF. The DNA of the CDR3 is TGTGCCAGCAGCTTGGGTTGGGGGGGCGGTTCCTACGAGCAGTACTTC.

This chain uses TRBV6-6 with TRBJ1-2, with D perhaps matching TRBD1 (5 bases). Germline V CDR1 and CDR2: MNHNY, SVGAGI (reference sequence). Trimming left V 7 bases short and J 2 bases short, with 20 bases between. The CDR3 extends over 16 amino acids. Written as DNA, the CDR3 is TGTGCCAGCACCCAAGGGTCAAGGGGTTTAAACTATGGCTACACCTTC. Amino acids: CASTQGSRGLNYGYTF.

CDR3 coding DNA: TGTGCCAGCAGCTCCCGAGGGCTCAGCAGAAACACCATATATTTT. It is translated as CASSSRGLSRNTIYF. This rearrangement joins TRBV5-6 to TRBJ1-3; no firm D call. Germline assignment: CDR1 SGHDT and CDR2 YYEEEE. This CDR3 spans 15 amino acids. The germline V and J ends were trimmed by 3 bases and 5 bases, with 15 bases remaining between them.

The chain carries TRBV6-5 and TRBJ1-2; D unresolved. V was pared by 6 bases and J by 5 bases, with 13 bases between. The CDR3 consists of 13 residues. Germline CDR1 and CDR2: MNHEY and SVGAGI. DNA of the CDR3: TGTGCCAGCAGCCCTCGATTACAGTATGGCTACACCTTC. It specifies CASSPRLQYGYTF.

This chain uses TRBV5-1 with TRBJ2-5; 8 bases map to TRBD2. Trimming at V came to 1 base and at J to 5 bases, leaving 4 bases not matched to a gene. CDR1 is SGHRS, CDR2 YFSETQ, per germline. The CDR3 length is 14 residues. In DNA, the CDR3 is TGCGCCAGCAGCTTGAGCTTAGCGGGGGAGACCCAGTACTTC. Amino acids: CASSLSLAGETQYF.

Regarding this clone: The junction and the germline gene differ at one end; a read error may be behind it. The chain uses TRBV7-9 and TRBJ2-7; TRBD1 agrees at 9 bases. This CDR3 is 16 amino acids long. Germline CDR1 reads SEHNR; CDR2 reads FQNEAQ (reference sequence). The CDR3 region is CSSSLITGTGPYEQYF. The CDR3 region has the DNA TGTTCCAGCAGCTTAATTACCGGGACAGGGCCCTACGAGCAGTACTTC.

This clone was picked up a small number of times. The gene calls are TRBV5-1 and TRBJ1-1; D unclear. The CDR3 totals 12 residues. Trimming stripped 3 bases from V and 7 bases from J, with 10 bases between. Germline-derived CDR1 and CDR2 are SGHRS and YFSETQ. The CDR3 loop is CASSSPGGEAFF. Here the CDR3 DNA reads TGCGCCAGCAGCTCCCCCGGTGGTGAAGCTTTCTTT.

This CDR3 is CASSLSGQGRYVSYEQYF. CDR3 bases: TGTGCCAGCAGCTTATCCGGACAGGGCAGATACGTCTCCTACGAGCAGTACTTC. The chain joins TRBV7-2 to TRBJ2-7; 8 nucleotides match TRBD1. V was pared by 2 bases and J by 0 bases, with 12 bases of the junction left unmatched. Germline V gene lookup returns CDR1 SGHTA and CDR2 FQGNSA. CDR3 length: 18 amino acids.

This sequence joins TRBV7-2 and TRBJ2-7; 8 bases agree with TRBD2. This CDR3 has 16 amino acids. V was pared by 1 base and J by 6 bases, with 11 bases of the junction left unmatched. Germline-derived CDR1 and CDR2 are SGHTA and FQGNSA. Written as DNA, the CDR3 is TGTGCCAGCAGCTTAGGGCAGCGGGGGCCCTCCAGCGAGCAGTACTTC. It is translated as CASSLGQRGPSSEQYF.

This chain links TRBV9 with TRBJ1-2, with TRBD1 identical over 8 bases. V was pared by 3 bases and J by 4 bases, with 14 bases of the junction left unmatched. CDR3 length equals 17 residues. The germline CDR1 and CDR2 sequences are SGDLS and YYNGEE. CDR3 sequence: CASSGGIDRGVGYGYTF. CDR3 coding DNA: TGTGCCAGCAGCGGAGGGATCGACAGGGGAGTCGGCTATGGCTACACCTTC.

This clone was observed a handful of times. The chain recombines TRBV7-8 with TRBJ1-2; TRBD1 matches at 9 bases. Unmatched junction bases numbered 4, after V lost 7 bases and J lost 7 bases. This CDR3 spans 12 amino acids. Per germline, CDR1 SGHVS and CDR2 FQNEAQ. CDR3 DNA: TGTGCCAGCAAGGGGACAGGGTCTGGCTACACCTTC. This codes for CASKGTGSGYTF.

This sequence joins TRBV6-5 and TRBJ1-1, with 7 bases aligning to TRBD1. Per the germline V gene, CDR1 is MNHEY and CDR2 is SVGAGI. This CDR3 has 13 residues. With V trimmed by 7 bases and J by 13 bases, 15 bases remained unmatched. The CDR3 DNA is TGTGCCAGCAACAAACAGGGGAGTACTCAAGTTTTCTTT. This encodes CASNKQGSTQVFF.

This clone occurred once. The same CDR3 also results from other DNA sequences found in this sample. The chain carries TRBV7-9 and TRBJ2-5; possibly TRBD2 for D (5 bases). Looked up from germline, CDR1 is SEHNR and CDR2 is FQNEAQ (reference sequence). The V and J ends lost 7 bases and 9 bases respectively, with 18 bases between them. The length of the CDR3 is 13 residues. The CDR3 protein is CASIEGGVGSQYF. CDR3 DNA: TGTGCCAGCATCGAGGGCGGCGTTGGCTCCCAGTACTTC.

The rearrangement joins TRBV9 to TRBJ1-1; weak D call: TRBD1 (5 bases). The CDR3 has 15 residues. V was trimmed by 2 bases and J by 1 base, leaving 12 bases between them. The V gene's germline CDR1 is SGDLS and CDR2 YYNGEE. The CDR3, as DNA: TGTGCCAGCAGCGTCTTGGCAGGGCCGAACACTGAAGCTTTCTTT. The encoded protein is CASSVLAGPNTEAFF.

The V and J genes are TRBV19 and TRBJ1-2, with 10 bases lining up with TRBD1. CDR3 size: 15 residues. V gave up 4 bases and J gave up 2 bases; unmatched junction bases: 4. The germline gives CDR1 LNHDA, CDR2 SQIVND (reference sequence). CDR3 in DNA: TGTGCCAGTAGTAAAGAGACAGGGGGCAACTATGGCTACACCTTC. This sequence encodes CASSKETGGNYGYTF.

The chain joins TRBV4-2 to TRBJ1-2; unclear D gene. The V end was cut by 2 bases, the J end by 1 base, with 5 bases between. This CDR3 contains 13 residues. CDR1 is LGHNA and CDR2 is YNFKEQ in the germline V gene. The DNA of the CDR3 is TGTGCCAGCAGCCAAACAGATAACTATGGCTACACCTTC. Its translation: CASSQTDNYGYTF.